Following are 18 T cell receptor beta chains from one sample sequenced in a study of Tregs in tolerant kidney transplant recipients (dated 2019 in TCRdb). The transplants used related donors with nonmyeloablative bone marrow transplantation, and mixed chimerism in the human trials was transient. Library method: the immunoSEQ multiplex PCR assay. Imported from immuneACCESS, the table was reduced by TCRdb to in-frame sequences with V and J called. These copies leave out some clones; in studies compared against another copy, an unresolved V gene accounts for under half, and the cause of the remainder is not known. The sample table records 90,000 or so clones; over 85% of these occur just once. Of the sample, roughly 1.7% falls within the top ten clones. This specimen consisted of CD4+ T cells from blood (PBMCs), obtained 12 months after the transplant. Source of these receptors: a human patient who received a combined kidney and bone marrow transplant. Following a transplant, a fraction of the T cells may be traceable to the graft donor.

V usage is TRBV7-3 and J usage is TRBJ2-1; D perhaps matches TRBD2 (6 bases). CDR3 length equals 17 residues. Between the trimmed V and J ends, which lost 4 bases and 7 bases, there was a span of 23 bases. Germline lookup yields CDR1 SGHTA and CDR2 FQGTGA. The DNA of the CDR3 is TGTGCCAGCAGCTCGAGAGGAGGTAGCGGTCCTACAAATGAGCAGTTCTTC. As protein: CASSSRGGSGPTNEQFF.

The chain uses TRBV25-1 and TRBJ2-7; 8 positions agree with TRBD1. The CDR3 covers 16 residues. Germline assignment: CDR1 MGHDK and CDR2 SYGVNS. After removal of 5 bases from V and 0 bases from J, the junction contained 9 bases not matched to a gene. DNA for the CDR3: TGTGCCAGCAGTAAACCCGGGACAGGCCCCTCCTACGAGCAGTACTTC. It encodes CASSKPGTGPSYEQYF.

This chain connects TRBV29-1 to TRBJ1-3; D not resolved. Germline V gives CDR1 SQVTM, CDR2 ANQGSEA. This CDR3 is 11 amino acids long. V lost 3 bases, J lost 4 bases, and 4 bases lay in between. The CDR3 protein is CSVDLGNTIYF. The CDR3 coding sequence is TGCAGCGTTGACCTCGGAAACACCATATATTTT. Complete variable domain (other parts from reference TRBV29-1 and TRBJ1-3): SAVISQKPSRDICQRGTSLTIQCQVDSQVTMMFWYRQQPGQSLTLIATANQGSEATYESGFVIDKFPISRPNLTFSTLTVSNMSPEDSSIYLCSVDLGNTIYFGEGSWLTVV.

The chain recombines TRBV7-9 with TRBJ1-5, with D maybe TRBD1 (6 bases). Germline V gene sequence: CDR1 SEHNR, CDR2 FQNEAQ (reference sequence). This CDR3 has 16 residues. V was trimmed by 1 base and J by 6 bases, leaving 16 bases between them. The chain's CDR3 is CASSLGGGGRSQPQHF. The CDR3 nucleotides read TGTGCCAGCAGCTTAGGAGGGGGGGGGCGCTCTCAGCCCCAGCATTTT.

The rearrangement joins TRBV7-9 to TRBJ1-3; D remains ambiguous. The CDR3 totals 14 residues. The germline V gene has CDR1 SEHNR and CDR2 FQNEAQ (reference sequence). V lost 1 base and J 6 bases, leaving 10 bases between the germline ends. The DNA of the CDR3 is TGTGCCAGCAGCTTAGGCAGTTCATTAAACACCATATATTTT. Translation gives CASSLGSSLNTIYF. Combining the CDR3 with reference TRBV7-9 and TRBJ1-3 gives the whole variable domain DTGVSQNPRHKITKRGQNVTFRCDPISEHNRLYWYRQTLGQGPEFLTYFQNEAQLEKSRLLSDRFSAERPKGSFSTLEIQRTEQGDSAMYLCASSLGSSLNTIYFGEGSWLTVV.

The rearrangement uses TRBV6-1 and TRBJ1-4; maybe TRBD1 (5 bases). V was pared by 6 bases and J by 8 bases, with 10 bases between. Looked up from germline, CDR1 is MNHNS and CDR2 is SASEGT. The CDR3 has 12 residues. Here the CDR3 DNA reads TGTGCCAGCAGCAGGGTTGTGGAAAAACTGTTTTTT. It is translated as CASSRVVEKLFF.

The chain joins TRBV4-2 to TRBJ2-5, with D tentatively TRBD2 (7 bases). V dropped 1 base and J dropped 1 base, with 16 bases sitting between them. The germline V gene encodes CDR1 LGHNA and CDR2 YNFKEQ. The CDR3 extends over 17 amino acids. The CDR3, as DNA: TGTGCCAGCAGCCAAGTGATGAGGGGGGGCTTCCAAGAGACCCAGTACTTC. Protein sequence: CASSQVMRGGFQETQYF.

The rearrangement uses TRBV5-1 and TRBJ2-3; D remains unclear. CDR1 is SGHRS and CDR2 is YFSETQ in the germline V gene. V dropped 1 base and J dropped 4 bases, with 7 bases sitting between them. CDR3 size: 13 residues. The CDR3 DNA reads TGCGCCAGCAGCTTGTTTTGGCCAGATACGCAGTATTTT. It is translated as CASSLFWPDTQYF.

This sequence joins TRBV7-6 and TRBJ2-7; D unclear. This CDR3 is 15 amino acids long. V dropped 1 base and J dropped 2 bases, with 12 bases sitting between them. Germline CDR1 reads SGHVS; CDR2 reads FNYEAQ. CDR3 residues: CASSLGVEFTYEQYF. The CDR3 DNA reads as TGTGCCAGCAGCTTAGGGGTGGAGTTTACCTACGAGCAGTACTTC.

As concerns this clone: Distinct nucleotide sequences in the sample also encode this CDR3. This chain links TRBV9 with TRBJ2-7; D is ambiguous. CDR3 length: 14 amino acids. V was shortened by 0 bases and J by 2 bases, with 9 bases between the two germline ends. Germline V gene data show CDR1 as SGDLS and CDR2 as YYNGEE. CDR3 in amino acids: CASSVANSPYEQYF. The CDR3 bases are TGTGCCAGCAGCGTAGCTAATTCGCCCTACGAGCAGTACTTC.

The chain couples TRBV5-1 to TRBJ1-2; D is perhaps TRBD1 (6 bases). The CDR3 has 13 residues. The germline V gene encodes CDR1 SGHRS and CDR2 YFSETQ. Trimming shortened V by 0 bases and J by 7 bases, and 10 bases separated the two germline ends. CDR3: CASSLERRGGYTF. The DNA for the CDR3 is TGCGCCAGCAGCTTGGAGCGCAGGGGTGGCTACACCTTC.

This chain uses TRBV27 with TRBJ2-1, with D possibly TRBD2 on 5 matching bases. Trimming removed 5 bases from V and 10 bases from J, with 15 bases in between. The CDR3 is 13 residues long. From germline, CDR1 is MNHEY and CDR2 SMNVEV (reference sequence). CDR3 region: CASSHSWTREQFF. The CDR3 nucleotides read TGTGCCAGCAGTCATTCGTGGACTCGCGAGCAGTTCTTC.

J is TRBJ2-7 and V is TRBV27; perhaps TRBD1 as D (6 bases). The ends were cut back, 8 bases at V and 4 bases at J, with 9 bases in the middle. The CDR3 has 11 residues. Germline CDR1 and CDR2: MNHEY and SMNVEV (reference sequence). The CDR3 reads CASARGYEQYF. CDR3 in DNA: TGTGCCAGCGCCAGGGGTTACGAGCAGTACTTC.

V usage is TRBV28 and J usage is TRBJ1-5; weak D call: TRBD1 (5 bases). This CDR3 region has 14 residues. The V gene lost 2 bases and the J gene lost 4 bases, with 9 bases spanning the gap. Looked up from germline, CDR1 is MDHEN and CDR2 is SYDVKM. CDR3 sequence reads: CASSLRQFNQPQHF. In DNA, the CDR3 is TGTGCCAGCAGTTTACGACAGTTTAATCAGCCCCAGCATTTT.

J is TRBJ2-1 and V is TRBV11-2; tentatively, D is TRBD2 (7 bases). The germline V and J ends were trimmed by 3 bases and 8 bases, with 17 bases remaining between them. Germline CDR1 SGHAT, CDR2 FQNNGV. There are 15 residues in the CDR3. The CDR3 DNA reads as TGTGCCAGCAGCTTTCCACGGGGGGCCGTTTATGAGCAGTTCTTC. This sequence encodes CASSFPRGAVYEQFF.

The chain joins TRBV5-8 to TRBJ2-7, with D possibly matching TRBD1 (6 bases). V was trimmed by 4 bases and J by 0 bases, leaving 17 bases between them. The germline CDR1 and CDR2 sequences are SGHTS and YDEGEE. This CDR3 is 16 amino acids long. CDR3 loop: CASSKTWGPSSYEQYF. The CDR3 DNA reads as TGTGCCAGCAGCAAGACTTGGGGGCCAAGCTCCTACGAGCAGTACTTC.

This sequence joins TRBV4-2 and TRBJ1-4; D is ambiguous. The CDR3 length is 16 residues. The germline gives CDR1 LGHNA, CDR2 YNFKEQ. Trimming took off 1 base at V and 3 bases at J, with 12 bases between the two ends. CDR3 sequence reads: CASSQASTKSNEKLFF. In nucleotides, the CDR3 is TGTGCCAGCAGCCAAGCCTCGACAAAGTCTAATGAAAAACTGTTTTTT.

The chain couples TRBV30 to TRBJ2-7, with a weak D call TRBD1 (5 bases). This CDR3 comprises 10 residues. V lost 5 bases and J 9 bases, leaving 11 bases between the germline ends. Per the germline V gene, CDR1 is GTSNPN and CDR2 is SVGIG (reference sequence). The CDR3 loop is CAWGASGQYF. The CDR3 nucleotides read TGTGCCTGGGGGGCTAGTGGGCAGTACTTC.